Listed below are T cell receptor beta chains from one sample, sequenced in a study of T cells in Graves' hyperthyroidism and ophthalmopathy. TCRdb recomputed calls from the multiplex PCR reads with MiXCR, one row per CDR3 protein. The table includes a few hundred thousand distinct CDR3 sequences, about 18% detected once. Sequenced material: blood. Receptor source: a man aged 18 to 29 with Graves' ophthalmopathy. Both conserved end residues are part of each CDR3. The D gene is left open where the match is weak. Clone size is given for some rows only: seen once, a few or many times, or a class if the clone is expanded.

J	D	size	V	DNA	CDR3
TRBJ2-7	NA	many	TRBV20-1	TGCAGTGCTCCAACGGACACTGGGTACTCCTACGAGCAGTACTTC	CSAPTDTGYSYEQYF
TRBJ1-6	NA	many	TRBV6-1	TGTGCCAGCAGTGAGAGGAGCAGTGTCTATAATTCACCCCTCCACTTT	CASSERSSVYNSPLHF
TRBJ2-2	NA	NA	TRBV24-1	TGTGCCACAGCCGACCCGGCGGGCGGGGAGCTGTTTTTT	CATADPAGGELFF
TRBJ2-1	TRBD2	many	TRBV20-1	TGCAGTGCTAGGTCATTCCGGGGGGGCCTTCAGTACAATGAGCAGTTCTTC	CSARSFRGGLQYNEQFF
TRBJ2-1	NA	many	TRBV2	TGTGCCAGCAGTGGTGGGGGGACCTACAATGAGCAGTTCTTC	CASSGGGTYNEQFF
TRBJ2-7	NA	few	TRBV7-2	TGTGCCAGCCAGCCCGACAGGAGCTCCTACGAGCAGTACTTC	CASQPDRSSYEQYF
TRBJ1-5	TRBD1	many	TRBV29-1	TGCAGCGTTCAGGGGGCGGGTAGTCAGCCCCAGCATTTT	CSVQGAGSQPQHF
TRBJ1-5	NA	NA	TRBV19	TGTGCCAGTAGTATGGCAAGGGGCAGAGGCAATCAGCCCCAGCATTTT	CASSMARGRGNQPQHF
TRBJ2-2	NA	NA	TRBV11-1	TGTGCCAGCAGCTTAAATACGGGCCCGGGCACCGGGGAGCTGTTTTTT	CASSLNTGPGTGELFF
TRBJ2-7	TRBD1	few	TRBV6-1	TGTGCCACCCAGACAGGGGACTCCTACGAGCAGTACTTC	CATQTGDSYEQYF
TRBJ2-5	TRBD1	many	TRBV28	TGTGCCACCTGTTCAGGGGGCAAAGAGACCCAGTACTTC	CATCSGGKETQYF